This entry concerns a single T cell receptor beta chain. Antigen unknown. In the library, individual cDNA molecules carried attached unique molecular identifiers. Each CDR3 protein is one row after TCRdb ran MiXCR on the 5' RACE reads. The sample has tens of thousands of distinct CDR3 sequences, 11% seen once; the top ten hold 6.4%. V was cut by 6 bases and J by 4 bases, with 21 bases left in between. Germline loops: CDR1 MNHEY, CDR2 SMNVEV (reference sequence). This CDR3 has 16 amino acids. This entry belongs to a study of early T cells in non-severe SARS-CoV-2 infection. Points from the study as a whole: VDJdb matches were skewed toward anti-spike CD8 T cell responses.

The sequence came from an adult who was a healthcare worker with PCR-confirmed SARS-CoV-2 infection or an uninfected control (not recorded which). The J gene is TRBJ1-2, the V gene TRBV27; D unclear. Material: whole blood. The CDR3 spells CASSLRATLGGYGYTF. Here the CDR3 DNA reads TGTGCCAGCAGCCTCCGGGCTACCCTAGGCGGCTATGGCTACACCTTC.